The 16 T cell receptor beta chains below come from one sample, sequenced in a study of metastatic and nonmetastatic thyroid tumors. With MiXCR, TCRdb reprocessed the PCR reads. The data hold about 85,000 clones, with roughly 8.6% observed a single time. No treatment of any kind had been given to any patient before thyroid surgery. The sequenced material came from blood. The receptors were gathered from a female donor with papillary thyroid cancer or a benign thyroid nodule (not recorded which). Some clones in this sample may be carry-over from other donors' samples.

This clone was detected many times. The CDR3: CASSLDRGNSPLHF. CDR3 sequence (DNA): TGCGCCAGCAGCTTGGATAGGGGGAATTCACCCCTCCACTTT. The chain couples TRBV5-1 to TRBJ1-6; the D gene is possibly TRBD1 (6 bases). The ends were cut back, 0 bases at V and 7 bases at J, with 8 bases in the middle. Looked up from germline, CDR1 is SGHRS and CDR2 is YFSETQ. This CDR3 spans 14 amino acids.

This clone came up many times. The chain combines TRBV30 with TRBJ2-5; the match to TRBD1 covers 10 bases. Germline V lookup: CDR1 GTSNPN, CDR2 SVGIG (reference sequence). V gave up 2 bases and J gave up 5 bases; unmatched junction bases: 8. The CDR3 consists of 15 residues. In DNA, the CDR3 is TGTGCCTGGAGTCCCGACAGGGGGCTTAGGGAGACCCAGTACTTC. As protein: CAWSPDRGLRETQYF.

This clone was seen ten or more times. This chain joins TRBV11-2 and TRBJ2-5; D is perhaps TRBD1 or TRBD2 (6 bases each). This CDR3 region has 15 residues. Germline values: CDR1 SGHAT, CDR2 FQNNGV. Between the trimmed V and J ends, which lost 2 bases and 1 base, there was a span of 11 bases. This chain's CDR3 is CASSLPRGLQETQYF. In DNA, the CDR3 is TGTGCCAGCAGCTTACCCCGGGGGCTCCAAGAGACCCAGTACTTC.

This clone was counted ten times or more. This chain uses TRBV14 with TRBJ1-1, with 7 bases matching TRBD1. The trim removed 2 bases at V and 0 bases at J, leaving 3 bases unmatched. The CDR3 loop spans 15 amino acids. Germline V lookup: CDR1 SGHDN, CDR2 FVKESK. The CDR3 sequence: CASSQRQGMNTEAFF. The CDR3 DNA sequence: TGTGCCAGCAGCCAAAGACAGGGTATGAACACTGAAGCTTTCTTT.

This clone was counted a few times. V and J are TRBV7-2 and TRBJ1-4; no clear D gene. From germline, CDR1 is SGHTA and CDR2 FQGNSA. The ends were cut back, 5 bases at V and 0 bases at J, with 10 bases in the middle. The CDR3 covers 15 residues. The CDR3 sequence: CASSLRPATNEKLFF. The CDR3, as DNA: TGTGCCAGCAGCCTCAGACCTGCAACTAATGAAAAACTGTTTTTT.

This clone was seen many times. The chain employs TRBV9 and TRBJ2-7, with D possibly matching TRBD2 (6 bases). CDR3 length equals 14 residues. The germline gives CDR1 SGDLS, CDR2 YYNGEE. V was clipped by 3 bases and J by 0 bases, with 10 bases between them. This CDR3 is CASSAGDGSYEQYF. In DNA form, the CDR3 reads TGTGCCAGCAGCGCGGGGGACGGCTCCTACGAGCAGTACTTC.

This chain joins TRBV6-1 and TRBJ2-7; D remains unclear. CDR3 size: 13 residues. CDR1 is MNHNS and CDR2 is SASEGT in the germline V gene. Trimming stripped 4 bases from V and 2 bases from J, with 9 bases between. Here the CDR3 DNA reads TGTGCCAGCAGTGGGATCCTTCCCTACGAGCAGTACTTC. Amino acid sequence: CASSGILPYEQYF.

This clone was picked up many times. The chain carries TRBV3-1 and TRBJ2-7; D is perhaps TRBD1 (6 bases). Trimming left V 4 bases short and J 0 bases short, with 10 bases between. The CDR3 is 14 residues long. The germline CDR1 and CDR2 sequences are LGHDT and YNNKEL (reference sequence). CDR3 nucleotides: TGTGCCAGCAGCCGCGCAGGGGCCTCCTACGAGCAGTACTTC. Translating gives CASSRAGASYEQYF.

This clone was picked up many times. This chain uses TRBV20-1 with TRBJ1-6; TRBD1 might be the D (5 bases). Germline CDR1 DFQATT, CDR2 SNEGSKA (reference sequence). V was shortened by 5 bases and J by 3 bases, with 14 bases between the two germline ends. This CDR3 region has 15 residues. The CDR3 DNA follows: TGCAGTGCTCAAATTCAGGGAAACTATAATTCACCCCTCCACTTT. Protein product: CSAQIQGNYNSPLHF.

This clone was seen a few times. This chain joins TRBV6-2 or TRBV6-3 and TRBJ1-3, with unresolved D. This CDR3 has 13 residues. Germline V CDR1 and CDR2: MNHEY, SVGEGT. The ends were cut back, 4 bases at V and 1 base at J, with 5 bases in the middle. This CDR3 reads CASSLLSGNTIYF. CDR3 nucleotide sequence: TGTGCCAGCAGTTTGTTGTCTGGAAACACCATATATTTT.

This clone has only a few counts. This may be a read error: a much more frequent sequence differs by one nucleotide. The chain uses TRBV6-4 and TRBJ2-3, with 9 bases matching TRBD2. In germline, CDR1 is MRHNA, CDR2 SNTAGT. The J segment lost 1 base and the V segment lost 5 bases, leaving 4 bases of the junction unmatched. This CDR3 is 15 amino acids long. The chain's CDR3 is CASSFERGGTDTQYF. In DNA form, the CDR3 reads TGTGCCAGCAGTTTCGAGCGGGGGGGCACAGATACGCAGTATTTT.

A remark on this clone: A much larger clone differs by one base, so this may be a read error. The same CDR3 arises from other DNA sequences in this sample as well. The V and J genes are TRBV9 and TRBJ1-1; TRBD1 matches 10 bases. Losses at the gene ends were 5 bases for V and 5 bases for J; bases not matched to a gene: 12. The CDR3 contains 16 residues. Germline CDR1 is SGDLS and CDR2 is YYNGEE. The chain's CDR3 is CASRRTGTGANTEAFF. In DNA form, the CDR3 reads TGTGCCAGCAGGAGGACCGGGACAGGGGCGAATACTGAAGCTTTCTTT.

This clone was seen repeatedly, ten times or more. The genes are TRBV3-1 and TRBJ2-4, with D unclear. Trimming pared 4 bases from V and 0 bases from J, leaving 10 bases between. Germline V gene sequence: CDR1 LGHDT, CDR2 YNNKEL (reference sequence). The CDR3 contains 15 residues. The DNA for the CDR3 is TGTGCCAGCAGCCGGAACTATCTAGCCAAAAACATTCAGTACTTC. This encodes CASSRNYLAKNIQYF.

This clone was counted many times. The rearrangement links TRBV5-4 to TRBJ2-3; TRBD2 matches 8 bases. The CDR3 runs to 17 residues. Germline V gene sequence: CDR1 SGHNT, CDR2 YYREEE (reference sequence). Trimming took 1 base from V and 5 from J; bases not matched to a gene: 12. This chain's CDR3 is CASSLTLIAGRRDTQYF. In nucleotides, the CDR3 is TGTGCCAGCAGCTTGACCCTTATAGCGGGGCGACGAGATACGCAGTATTTT.

This clone appeared many times. The chain joins TRBV4-2 to TRBJ2-3, with TRBD2 identical over 7 bases. The CDR3 sequence is 15 residues long. Looked up from germline, CDR1 is LGHNA and CDR2 is YNFKEQ. V was clipped by 3 bases and J by 4 bases; unmatched bases: 7. CDR3 nucleotides: TGTGCCAGCAGCCAGGCTGGGGGGGTCGCAGATACGCAGTATTTT. This gives the protein CASSQAGGVADTQYF.

A few counts support this clone. The V call is TRBV20-1, the J call TRBJ2-7; 7 bases align to TRBD1. Losses at the gene ends were 3 bases for V and 2 bases for J; bases not matched to a gene: 1. The CDR3 runs 12 residues. Germline CDR1 is DFQATT and CDR2 is SNEGSKA (reference sequence). CDR3 DNA sequence: TGCAGTGCTAGCGACAGGGCCTACGAGCAGTACTTC. Translating it yields CSASDRAYEQYF.